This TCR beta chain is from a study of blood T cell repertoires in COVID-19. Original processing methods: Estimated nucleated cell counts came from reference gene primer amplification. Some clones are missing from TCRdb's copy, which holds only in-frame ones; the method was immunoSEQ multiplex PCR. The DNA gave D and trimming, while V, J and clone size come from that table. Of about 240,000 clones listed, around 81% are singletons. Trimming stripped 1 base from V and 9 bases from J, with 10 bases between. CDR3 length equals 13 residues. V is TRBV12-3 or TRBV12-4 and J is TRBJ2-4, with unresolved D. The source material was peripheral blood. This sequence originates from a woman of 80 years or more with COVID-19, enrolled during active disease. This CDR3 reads CASSLGGKRIQYF. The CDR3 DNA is TGTGCCAGCAGTTTAGGCGGAAAGCGCATTCAGTACTTC.